This TCR beta chain was retrieved from a study of identical twins. This clonotype occurred many times. TCRdb reprocessed the 5' RACE reads via MiXCR and lists one record per CDR3 protein. The sample has 200,000 to 250,000 distinct CDR3 sequences, roughly 7% seen once. The sample also formed part of further work on yellow fever vaccine responses in identical twins.

The receptor comes from a woman between 18 and 30 years old in good health. Source material: memory (CD45RO+) T cells sorted from blood.

CDR3 in DNA: TGTGCCAGCAGCTTAGTGGGACAGGGTTCGGCTGAGCAGTTCTTC. This gives the protein CASSLVGQGSAEQFF. This rearrangement joins TRBV11-2 to TRBJ2-1, with TRBD1 matching 9 bases. The CDR3 has 15 residues. V shed 1 base and J 9 bases; nucleotides not matched to a gene: 7. The germline V gene encodes CDR1 SGHAT and CDR2 FQNNGV.